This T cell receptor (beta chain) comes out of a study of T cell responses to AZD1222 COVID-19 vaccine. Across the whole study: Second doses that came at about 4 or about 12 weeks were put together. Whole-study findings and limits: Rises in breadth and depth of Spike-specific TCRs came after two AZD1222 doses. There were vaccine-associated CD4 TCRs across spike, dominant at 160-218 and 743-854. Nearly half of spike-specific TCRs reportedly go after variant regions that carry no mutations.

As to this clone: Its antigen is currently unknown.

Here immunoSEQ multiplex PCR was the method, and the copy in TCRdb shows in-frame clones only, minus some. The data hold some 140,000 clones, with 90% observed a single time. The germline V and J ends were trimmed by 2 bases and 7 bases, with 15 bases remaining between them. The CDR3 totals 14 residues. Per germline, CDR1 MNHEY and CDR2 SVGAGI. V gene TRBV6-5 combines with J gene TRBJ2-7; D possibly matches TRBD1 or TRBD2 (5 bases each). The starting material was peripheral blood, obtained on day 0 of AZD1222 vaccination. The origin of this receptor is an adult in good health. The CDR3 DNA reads TGTGCCAGCAGTTACGCGGCATACGAGGGGGAGCAGTACTTC. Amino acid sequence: CASSYAAYEGEQYF.